This T cell receptor (beta chain) emerged from a study of memory CD4+ T cells and cytomegalovirus serostatus. As to this clone: Its antigen is undetermined.

TCRdb keeps only in-frame clones here, not all; method: immunoSEQ multiplex PCR. The repertoire holds 50,000 or so clones, with under 90% as singletons. The sort gate was single viable CD3+CD4+CD8-CD45RO+ cells for memory CD4+ T cells. CD4+ T cells were isolated by positive magnetic selection. The germline gives CDR1 KGHSH, CDR2 LQKENI. With 2 bases removed from V and 1 base from J, the gap between germline ends came to 10 bases. This CDR3 has 15 residues. Study-level points and caveats: CD4+ memory repertoires contained 67 of 164 reported CMV TCRbeta sequences. Suggested: most of the CMV-linked TCR signature lies in CD4+ memory cells.

The sequenced sample was memory CD4+ T cells from blood. The rearrangement joins TRBV18 to TRBJ2-3; perhaps TRBD2 as D (6 bases). The receptor was derived from an adult in good health and CMV-seronegative. CDR3 protein: CASSPSTGGTDTQYF. CDR3 bases: TGTGCCAGCTCACCATCTACGGGGGGCACAGATACGCAGTATTTT. Full variable domain (missing parts from reference TRBV18 and TRBJ2-3): NAGVMQNPRHLVRRRGQEARLRCSPMKGHSHVYWYRQLPEEGLKFMVYLQKENIIDESGMPKERFSAEFPKEGPSILRIQQVVRGDSAAYFCASSPSTGGTDTQYFGPGTRLTVL.